The 24 T cell receptor beta chains presented below share a single source sample, sequenced in a study of blood T cells in healthy people across ages. Next came a second PCR, run for about 7 to 12 cycles, which used a sample-barcoded 5' primer along with a J-beta primer mix. MiXCR, applied by TCRdb to the 5' RACE reads, yields one record per CDR3 protein. The sample records some 1,800,000 distinct CDR3 sequences, approximately 40% being singletons. The sample comprised blood. These receptors all stem from a human donor in good health.

The gene calls are TRBV3-1 and TRBJ2-7; no reliable D call. Trimming stripped 4 bases from V and 4 bases from J, with 20 bases between. CDR1 and CDR2 from the germline V gene are LGHDT and YNNKEL (reference sequence). CDR3 size: 16 residues. The CDR3, as DNA: TGTGCCAGCAGCCCAAAGACTGGCCGAGAGGCTTACGAGCAGTACTTC. The encoded protein is CASSPKTGREAYEQYF.

This clonotype was picked up a small number of times. The rearrangement joins TRBV29-1 to TRBJ1-2; no definite D call. The V end was cut by 4 bases, the J end by 7 bases, with 10 bases between. The CDR3 extends over 11 amino acids. Looked up from germline, CDR1 is SQVTM and CDR2 is ANQGSEA. The CDR3: CSVVRHGGYTF. The CDR3 nucleotides are TGCAGCGTTGTGCGACATGGTGGCTACACCTTC.

This clonotype was detected only a few times. The chain joins TRBV5-6 to TRBJ2-3, with TRBD2 matching 9 bases. Germline V gene data show CDR1 as SGHDT and CDR2 as YYEEEE. The CDR3 is 14 residues long. The J segment lost 6 bases and the V segment lost 5 bases, leaving 7 bases of the junction unmatched. CDR3 residues: CASSGTSSSDTQYF. The CDR3 bases are TGTGCCAGCAGTGGGACTAGCAGTTCGGATACGCAGTATTTT.

The chain combines TRBV7-3 with TRBJ1-2, with 11 nucleotides matching TRBD1. The CDR3 totals 14 residues. Losses at the gene ends were 5 bases for V and 5 bases for J; bases not matched to a gene: 4. Germline assignment: CDR1 SGHTA and CDR2 FQGTGA. As DNA, the CDR3 is TGTGCCAGCAGCCCGGGACAGGGGGAATATGGCTACACCTTC. As protein: CASSPGQGEYGYTF.

This clonotype came up many times. CDR3 sequence: CASSLQGSYNEQFF. The CDR3 bases are TGTGCCAGCAGCTTACAGGGATCCTACAATGAGCAGTTCTTC. The V and J genes are TRBV7-2 and TRBJ2-1; possible D gene TRBD1, 5 bases. This CDR3 region has 14 residues. Trimming took off 2 bases at V and 1 base at J, with 6 bases between the two ends. Germline loops: CDR1 SGHTA, CDR2 FQGNSA.

Notes on this clonotype: The junction does not match germline at one end; this may be a read error. V and J are TRBV7-9 and TRBJ1-2, with 9 bases fitting TRBD1. This CDR3 contains 18 residues. Germline V gives CDR1 SEHNR, CDR2 FQNEAQ (reference sequence). CDR3: CASSFRTTGGEYNYGYTF. CDR3 in DNA: TGTGCCAGCAGCTTCCGGACTACAGGGGGCGAATATAACTACGGCTACACCTTC.

In this sample, this clonotype turned up a few times. The CDR3 DNA sequence: TGTGCCAGCAGCCAAGGGACGCCCGCCTACGAGCAGTACTTC. Amino acids: CASSQGTPAYEQYF. The rearrangement links TRBV3-1 to TRBJ2-7; D is ambiguous. V shed 1 base and J shed 2 bases, with 9 bases lying between them. Germline CDR1 is LGHDT and CDR2 is YNNKEL (reference sequence). This CDR3 spans 14 amino acids.

In its sample, this clonotype was seen a few times. Its ends do not fully match the called genes, so a read error is possible. J is TRBJ2-6 and V is TRBV7-2, with TRBD1 as a possible D gene (5 bases). The germline gives CDR1 SGHTA, CDR2 FQGNSA. CDR3 length: 16 residues. The CDR3 DNA reads TGTGCCAGCAGCTTTGACCCAACCTCTGGGGCCGACGTCCTGACTTTC. Its protein product is CASSFDPTSGADVLTF.

The rearrangement joins TRBV20-1 to TRBJ2-1; 9 positions agree with TRBD2. This CDR3 has 14 residues. Germline loops: CDR1 DFQATT, CDR2 SNEGSKA (reference sequence). The trim removed 5 bases at V and 3 bases at J, leaving 5 bases unmatched. Here the CDR3 reads CSAHSSGIYNEQFF. CDR3 coding DNA: TGCAGTGCTCATTCTAGCGGGATCTACAATGAGCAGTTCTTC.

The chain employs TRBV28 and TRBJ1-4, with D tentatively TRBD1 (6 bases). CDR1 is MDHEN, CDR2 SYDVKM, per germline. The CDR3 is 15 residues long. V dropped 6 bases and J dropped 2 bases, with 13 bases sitting between them. The CDR3: CASRQDSTTNEKLFF. In nucleotides, the CDR3 is TGTGCCAGCAGGCAGGACAGTACGACTAATGAAAAACTGTTTTTT.

There are many counts of this clonotype. A read error is possible here, since a much larger clone lies one base away. The chain carries TRBV4-3 and TRBJ2-6, with D unclear. V was clipped by 0 bases and J by 1 base, with 7 bases between them. Germline V CDR1 and CDR2: LGHNA, YSLEER. The CDR3 has 16 residues. The CDR3 DNA is TGCGCCAGCAGCCAAGAGGTGGGATCTGGGGCCAACGTCCTGACTTTC. This codes for CASSQEVGSGANVLTF.

This chain links TRBV20-1 with TRBJ2-5, with D perhaps assigned TRBD1 or TRBD2 (7 bases each). The V and J ends lost 2 bases and 11 bases respectively, with 21 bases between them. CDR1 and CDR2 (germline): DFQATT, SNEGSKA (reference sequence). The CDR3 is 14 residues long. CDR3 sequence reads: CSARKWDSAGEQYF. CDR3 nucleotides: TGCAGTGCTAGAAAGTGGGACAGCGCGGGGGAGCAGTACTTC.

The chain combines TRBV6-6 with TRBJ2-3; possible D gene TRBD1, 5 bases. V lost 2 bases to trimming and J lost 0 bases, with 12 bases between them. CDR1 and CDR2 from the germline V gene are MNHNY and SVGAGI (reference sequence). CDR3 length equals 16 residues. In DNA, the CDR3 is TGTGCCAGCAGTTACGGTTCCAGGGCGAGCACAGATACGCAGTATTTT. It is translated as CASSYGSRASTDTQYF.

The chain employs TRBV12-3 or TRBV12-4 and TRBJ2-1; 8 bases match TRBD1. This CDR3 region has 14 residues. The V gene end was trimmed by 7 bases and the J gene end by 8 bases; junction bases not matched to a gene: 10. CDR3 sequence (DNA): TGTGCCAGCACTATAGGACAGGGTATCGATGAGCAGTTCTTC. It encodes CASTIGQGIDEQFF.

This clonotype was recorded a few times. The chain combines TRBV20-1 with TRBJ2-1, with TRBD2 matching over 8 bases. This CDR3 contains 11 residues. Germline V gene lookup returns CDR1 DFQATT and CDR2 SNEGSKA (reference sequence). V shed 6 bases, J shed 6 bases, and the junction held 1 base outside the gene matches. CDR3: CSAGTSNEQFF. As DNA, the CDR3 is TGCAGTGCAGGGACTAGCAATGAGCAGTTCTTC.

This clonotype was observed a handful of times. The chain combines TRBV7-9 with TRBJ2-1; TRBD2 agrees at 7 bases. The V and J ends lost 5 bases and 6 bases, in that order; junction bases with no gene match: 13. Per the germline V gene, CDR1 is SEHNR and CDR2 is FQNEAQ (reference sequence). This CDR3 is 16 amino acids long. The CDR3 region has the DNA TGTGCCAGCAGCCTCCCTTGGGTGCGGGGGAGCAATGAGCAGTTCTTC. Protein sequence: CASSLPWVRGSNEQFF. Full variable domain (outside the CDR3, taken from reference TRBV7-9 and TRBJ2-1): DTGVSQNPRHKITKRGQNVTFRCDPISEHNRLYWYRQTLGQGPEFLTYFQNEAQLEKSRLLSDRFSAERPKGSFSTLEIQRTEQGDSAMYLCASSLPWVRGSNEQFFGPGTRLTVL.

The chain combines TRBV6-5 with TRBJ2-1; 8 bases are shared with TRBD2. The germline V gene has CDR1 MNHEY and CDR2 SVGAGI. Losses at the gene ends were 7 bases for V and 5 bases for J; bases not matched to a gene: 4. This CDR3 contains 13 residues. Here the CDR3 reads CASIGSGNNEQFF. The CDR3 DNA is TGTGCCAGCATAGGTAGCGGGAACAATGAGCAGTTCTTC.

The V and J genes are TRBV7-2 and TRBJ2-7; tentative D call: TRBD1 (5 bases). The CDR3 length is 15 residues. CDR1 is SGHTA and CDR2 is FQGNSA in the germline V gene. V lost 3 bases to trimming and J lost 2 bases, with 14 bases between them. The CDR3 DNA sequence: TGTGCCAGCAGCTTGGGGCCCTATGTCGCCTACGAGCAGTACTTC. This translates into CASSLGPYVAYEQYF.

This rearrangement joins TRBV12-3 or TRBV12-4 to TRBJ1-5, with D perhaps matching TRBD1 (5 bases). The ends were cut back, 3 bases at V and 6 bases at J, with 21 bases in the middle. This CDR3 has 17 residues. CDR3 sequence reads: CASSFGGAVGVGQPQHF. For the CDR3, the DNA is TGTGCCAGCAGTTTTGGAGGGGCGGTAGGGGTTGGTCAGCCCCAGCATTTT.

The chain carries TRBV5-1 and TRBJ2-2; D not resolved. The CDR3 has 12 amino acids. Germline CDR1 and CDR2: SGHRS and YFSETQ. Trimming cost V 7 bases and J 4 bases, with 8 bases left between them. The CDR3 protein is CASPLVTGELFF. The CDR3 DNA reads TGCGCCAGCCCCCTAGTCACCGGGGAGCTGTTTTTT.

V is TRBV21-1 and J is TRBJ1-2. TRBV21-1 is classified as a pseudogene. This CDR3 is 14 amino acids long. The CDR3 DNA follows: TGTGCCAGCAGTGGCAGGTCTGGGATCTATGGCTACACCTTC. It yields the protein CASSGRSGIYGYTF.

The chain uses TRBV24-1 and TRBJ2-3, with TRBD2 matching over 15 bases. V was pared by 6 bases and J by 2 bases, with 8 bases of the junction left unmatched. This CDR3 spans 18 amino acids. CDR1 is KGHDR and CDR2 is SFDVKD in the germline V gene. The CDR3 coding sequence is TGTGCCACCAGTTCACCGGGACTAGCGGGGGGACTCACAGATACGCAGTATTTT. It encodes CATSSPGLAGGLTDTQYF.

This chain uses TRBV20-1 with TRBJ1-6, with unresolved D. CDR1 is DFQATT and CDR2 is SNEGSKA in the germline V gene (reference sequence). The V gene lost 4 bases and the J gene lost 7 bases, with 14 bases spanning the gap. The CDR3 runs to 14 residues. DNA of the CDR3: TGCAGTGCTATCCGGGCCCCTGGAAATTCACCCCTCCACTTT. Translated: CSAIRAPGNSPLHF.

This rearrangement joins TRBV20-1 to TRBJ2-3; TRBD2 matches at 7 bases. The length of the CDR3 is 16 residues. Trimming took 6 bases from V and 0 from J; bases not matched to a gene: 12. Germline V CDR1 and CDR2: DFQATT, SNEGSKA (reference sequence). The CDR3 region is CSAFKSGGLSTDTQYF. CDR3 nucleotide sequence: TGCAGTGCCTTTAAATCCGGGGGGTTAAGCACAGATACGCAGTATTTT.